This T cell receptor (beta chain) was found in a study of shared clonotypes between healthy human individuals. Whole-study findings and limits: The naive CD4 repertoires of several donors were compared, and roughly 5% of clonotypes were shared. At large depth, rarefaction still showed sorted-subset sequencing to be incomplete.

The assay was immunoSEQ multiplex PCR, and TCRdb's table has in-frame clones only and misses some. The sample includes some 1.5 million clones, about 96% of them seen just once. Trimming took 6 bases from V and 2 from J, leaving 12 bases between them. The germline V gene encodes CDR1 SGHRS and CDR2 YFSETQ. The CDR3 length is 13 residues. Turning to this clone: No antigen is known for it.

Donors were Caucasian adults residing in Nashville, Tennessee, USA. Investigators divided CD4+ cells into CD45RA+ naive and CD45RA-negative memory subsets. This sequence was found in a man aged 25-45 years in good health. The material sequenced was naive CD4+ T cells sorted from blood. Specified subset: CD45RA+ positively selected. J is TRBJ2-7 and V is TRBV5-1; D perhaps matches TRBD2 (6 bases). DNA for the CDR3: TGCGCCAGCAAAGGTGGAGGGGCCTACGAGCAGTACTTC. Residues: CASKGGGAYEQYF.